This T cell receptor beta chain stems from a study of blood T cell repertoires in COVID-19 (TCRdb year 2020). For the wider study: Samples from collaborators originated in the United States, Italy and Spain and spanned both the acute and convalescent phases of COVID-19. The material from the prospective study consisted of cDNA or gDNA derived from T cells, B-cell-depleted T cells, or PBMCs. Deeply sampled blood TCRbeta repertoires from subjects exposed to, actively infected with, or recovered from COVID-19 were included in the dataset. The repertoires were released in a freely available public database intended as a resource for research on the immune response to SARS-CoV-2. The samples were drawn from two sources: the first 160 participants of the ongoing ImmuneRACE study, and 950 to 1,500 subjects contributed by 6 global collaborators. Sample metadata almost always included a de-identified subject ID, COVID-19 status, age in years and sex. Where available, HLA class I and class II types were taken from metadata supplied by the sample provider and were not determined by assay-based typing.

Study-level results and caveats: Clinical and demographic metadata were provided uncurated, with the amount varying by source and participant.

Whole blood was collected in K2EDTA tubes by collaborating institutions according to the institutions' own protocols. For TCRbeta analysis, collaborator samples were shipped as frozen whole blood, as isolated PBMCs, or as DNA extracted from either sample type. From its cysteine to its phenylalanine, the CDR3 spans 14 amino acids. CDR3 DNA is the only sequence kept; it has 42 bases, read in frame from the first base. V is pared back by 6 bases and J by 0 bases, with 8 bases lying between the germline termini. CDR1 and CDR2, looked up from the germline V gene, are SNHLY and FYNNEI. TCRbeta CDR3 regions were amplified from genomic DNA by means of the immunoSEQ Assay, a bias-controlled multiplex PCR. The authors' pipeline ran thus. Nucleated cell counts per sample were estimated from amplification of reference gene primers within the assay. To quantify the absolute abundance of each unique TCRbeta CDR3 rearrangement, sequence reads were collapsed and filtered. For each sample, productive Simpson clonality was calculated by taking the square root of Simpson's diversity index across productive rearrangements. Entries here come from immuneACCESS through TCRdb and include only in-frame sequences with V and J called. Some clones fail to appear in such tables; in the studies checked, an unresolved V gene covers under half of the shortfall, and the cause of the remainder is unknown. Clonal size and the V and J genes are those of that table, whereas D and trimming came from the DNA. For this sample there are under 40,000 clones; 87% appear just once. Jointly, the top ten make up over 9% of the sample.

This clone is medium-sized (0.01 to 0.1%). Its binding antigen is unknown. No quality values exist for individual bases; no much larger clone is one base distant. The chain is encoded by TRBV2 joined to TRBJ1-4; the D gene is perhaps TRBD1, on 5 matching bases. The receptor was derived from an elderly man with active COVID-19. The material sequenced was peripheral blood. The nucleotide sequence is TGTGCCAGCAGACTACAGGCAACTAATGAAAAACTGTTTTTT. Its protein reads: CASRLQATNEKLFF.